The T cell receptor beta chain described here comes from a study of blood T cell repertoires in COVID-19. This clone was found once. Data came from immunoSEQ multiplex PCR; TCRdb stores just in-frame clones and leaves some out. The sample includes 110,000 or so clones, less than 75% of them seen just once. This clonotype was obtained from a middle-aged woman with acute or convalescent COVID-19. The source material was peripheral blood.

CDR3 DNA: TGTGCCAGCAGTTACTTGACAGGGATCTCCTACGAGCAGTACTTC. Its translation is CASSYLTGISYEQYF. This sequence joins TRBV6-6 and TRBJ2-7, with 7 bases identical to TRBD1. Trimming removed 1 base from V and 0 bases from J; junction bases left unmatched: 3. The CDR3 is 15 residues long. CDR1 and CDR2 (germline): MNHNY, SVGAGI (reference sequence).